This passage covers 18 T cell receptor beta chains from one sample sequenced in a study of PD-1 blockade in classical Hodgkin lymphoma. Indicated time point: cycle 4 day 1 (C4D1), after more than five weeks of nivolumab. With no exception, relapse followed autologous stem cell transplantation in all patients, and brentuximab vedotin exposure varied. Assay used: immunoSEQ multiplex PCR; TCRdb lists only in-frame clones, some missing. The sample holds 25,000 to 35,000 clones, 65% to 80% seen once. Source: peripheral blood mononuclear cells (PBMCs), taken before the fourth cycle of nivolumab. These receptors came from a human donor with classical Hodgkin lymphoma.

The chain links TRBV5-4 to TRBJ1-2; 9 bases fit TRBD1. J gave up 1 base and V 4 bases, and 8 bases lay outside the gene matches. Per germline, CDR1 SGHNT and CDR2 YYREEE (reference sequence). The CDR3 spans 16 residues. CDR3 nucleotides: TGTGCCAGCAGCGGGGACAGGGAGAACTATAACTATGGCTACACCTTC. Its protein product is CASSGDRENYNYGYTF. The complete variable domain, with remaining parts taken from reference TRBV5-4 and TRBJ1-2, reads ETGVTQSPTHLIKTRGQQVTLRCSSQSGHNTVSWYQQALGQGPQFIFQYYREEENGRGNFPPRFSGLQFPNYSSELNVNALELDDSALYLCASSGDRENYNYGYTFGSGTRLTVV.

V and J are TRBV29-1 and TRBJ1-5; TRBD1 aligns across 10 bases. CDR1 is SQVTM, CDR2 ANQGSEA, per germline. The J segment lost 0 bases and the V segment lost 7 bases, leaving 6 bases of the junction unmatched. CDR3 length equals 15 residues. The CDR3 loop is CSASGTGDSNQPQHF. The CDR3 nucleotides are TGCAGCGCTAGCGGGACAGGGGATAGCAATCAGCCCCAGCATTTT.

The V gene is TRBV7-8, the J gene TRBJ2-2; D may be TRBD2 (6 bases). Trimming removed 8 bases from V and 4 bases from J, with 8 bases in between. The CDR3 length is 12 residues. Germline V gives CDR1 SGHVS, CDR2 FQNEAQ. CDR3 protein: CASRGSTGELFF. The CDR3 DNA reads TGTGCCAGCCGGGGGAGCACCGGGGAGCTGTTTTTT.

By proportion, this clone is medium-sized. The rearrangement joins TRBV7-9 to TRBJ2-7, with TRBD1 as a possible D gene (6 bases). Trimming shortened V by 4 bases and J by 3 bases, and 7 bases separated the two germline ends. Germline lookup yields CDR1 SEHNR and CDR2 FQNEAQ (reference sequence). CDR3 size: 12 residues. The chain's CDR3 is CASSSQGYEQYF. The CDR3 nucleotides are TGTGCCAGCAGCTCACAGGGCTACGAGCAGTACTTC.

This chain uses TRBV18 with TRBJ1-2, with D unresolved. The CDR3 loop spans 14 amino acids. CDR1 is KGHSH, CDR2 LQKENI, per germline. V was cut by 3 bases and J by 8 bases, with 16 bases left in between. CDR3: CASSPAAADGGYTF. The CDR3 bases are TGTGCCAGCTCACCTGCCGCGGCGGACGGGGGCTACACCTTC.

The genes are TRBV5-4 and TRBJ2-7; TRBD1 aligns across 8 bases. Germline assignment: CDR1 SGHNT and CDR2 YYREEE (reference sequence). This CDR3 comprises 15 residues. V was clipped by 0 bases and J by 3 bases; unmatched bases: 5. CDR3 residues: CASSLATGVGYEQYF. The CDR3 bases are TGTGCCAGCAGCTTGGCGACAGGGGTGGGCTACGAGCAGTACTTC.

The J gene is TRBJ2-7, the V gene TRBV18, with 7 bases aligning to TRBD1. The ends lost 2 bases at V and 0 bases at J; junction bases unmatched: 7. The CDR3 loop spans 16 amino acids. The germline V gene has CDR1 KGHSH and CDR2 LQKENI. CDR3 nucleotides: TGTGCCAGCTCACCAACCACGGGACAGAACTCCTACGAGCAGTACTTC. This translates into CASSPTTGQNSYEQYF.

This chain joins TRBV6-5 and TRBJ1-1; D gene unclear. Trimming removed 11 bases at V and 3 bases at J, with 16 bases between. CDR3 length: 13 residues. CDR1 is MNHEY, CDR2 SVGAGI, per germline. DNA of the CDR3: TGTGCCCAATCGAGGCAGGAGGACACTGAAGCTTTCTTT. This codes for CAQSRQEDTEAFF.

The genes are TRBV2 and TRBJ2-2; the D gene could be TRBD1 or TRBD2 (5 bases each). The CDR3 spans 13 residues. Germline values: CDR1 SNHLY, CDR2 FYNNEI. V was shortened by 9 bases and J by 10 bases, with 18 bases between the two germline ends. The CDR3 bases are TGTGCCAGTTGGGGGAAGACAGACGAGGAGCTGTTTTTT. This encodes CASWGKTDEELFF.

J is TRBJ1-5 and V is TRBV6-5; D remains ambiguous. Trimming removed 7 bases from V and 7 bases from J, with 5 bases in between. The CDR3 has 10 residues. The germline CDR1 and CDR2 sequences are MNHEY and SVGAGI. CDR3 protein: CASKLQPQHF. The CDR3 bases are TGTGCCAGCAAGTTACAGCCCCAGCATTTT.

The chain combines TRBV6-5 with TRBJ1-2; 7 nucleotides line up with TRBD1. The junction had 8 bases not matched to a gene; V was cut back by 5 bases and J by 5 bases. Germline values: CDR1 MNHEY, CDR2 SVGAGI. The CDR3 sequence is 14 residues long. The CDR3 spells CASSPTGAEYGYTF. In nucleotides, the CDR3 is TGTGCCAGCAGTCCTACAGGGGCGGAGTATGGCTACACCTTC.

This clone was picked up a small number of times. The chain carries TRBV2 and TRBJ2-6; 7 bases map to TRBD2. This CDR3 comprises 16 residues. CDR1 SNHLY and CDR2 FYNNEI come from the germline V gene. Unmatched junction bases numbered 4, after V lost 4 bases and J lost 1 base. Written as DNA, the CDR3 is TGTGCCAGCAGTGGCCCGCGGGGGTCTGGGGCCAACGTCCTGACTTTC. Encoded protein: CASSGPRGSGANVLTF.

The rearrangement joins TRBV11-3 to TRBJ2-2; 9 nucleotides line up with TRBD1. This CDR3 has 14 amino acids. In germline, CDR1 is SGHNT, CDR2 YENEEA. V gave up 5 bases and J gave up 5 bases; unmatched junction bases: 3. The CDR3 protein is CASSPGTGTGELFF. CDR3 nucleotide sequence: TGTGCCAGCAGCCCCGGGACAGGGACCGGGGAGCTGTTTTTT.

This clone was detected a few times. The chain is built from TRBV18 and TRBJ1-3, with 8 bases aligning to TRBD1. In germline, CDR1 is KGHSH, CDR2 LQKENI. The length of the CDR3 is 17 residues. Trimming took 3 bases from V and 4 from J; bases not matched to a gene: 11. CDR3 in amino acids: CASSPTGFRDRGNTIYF. The CDR3 DNA is TGTGCCAGCTCACCCACGGGATTCCGGGACAGGGGAAACACCATATATTTT. Full variable domain (missing parts from reference TRBV18 and TRBJ1-3): NAGVMQNPRHLVRRRGQEARLRCSPMKGHSHVYWYRQLPEEGLKFMVYLQKENIIDESGMPKERFSAEFPKEGPSILRIQQVVRGDSAAYFCASSPTGFRDRGNTIYFGEGSWLTVV.

This clone is a singleton in its sample. V and J are TRBV7-2 and TRBJ2-7, with D unclear. Deletions cut 3 bases from V and 4 bases from J, with 10 bases between. Germline CDR1 and CDR2: SGHTA and FQGNSA. This CDR3 has 13 amino acids. The CDR3 DNA reads TGTGCCAGCAGCTTCCTTTCCGGGTACGAGCAGTACTTC. It is translated as CASSFLSGYEQYF.

This sequence joins TRBV7-2 and TRBJ2-5; D not resolved. CDR1 is SGHTA, CDR2 FQGNSA, per germline. The V end lost 1 base, the J end lost 5 bases, and 11 bases lay between the germline ends. The CDR3 is 14 amino acids. The CDR3 sequence is CASSLESRLETQYF. The CDR3 DNA sequence: TGTGCCAGCAGCTTAGAAAGCAGGTTGGAGACCCAGTACTTC.

This clone has only a few counts. This chain links TRBV7-6 with TRBJ2-3, with a tentative D call TRBD2 (5 bases). The CDR3 runs 17 residues. CDR1 SGHVS and CDR2 FNYEAQ come from the germline V gene. Trimming took off 3 bases at V and 2 bases at J, with 18 bases between the two ends. CDR3 nucleotide sequence: TGTGCCAGCAGCTTCCTCGGGGTAGGGAAACTCACAGATACGCAGTATTTT. This encodes CASSFLGVGKLTDTQYF.

About this clone itself: Other DNA sequences of this sample code for an identical CDR3. J is TRBJ2-2 and V is TRBV4-3; TRBD2 aligns across 8 bases. Germline V gives CDR1 LGHNA, CDR2 YSLEER. V was pared by 3 bases and J by 7 bases, with 7 bases of the junction left unmatched. This CDR3 spans 15 amino acids. This CDR3 is CASSHIPGGGGELFF. The CDR3, as DNA: TGCGCCAGCAGCCACATCCCGGGGGGGGGCGGGGAGCTGTTTTTT.